The present T cell receptor (beta chain) was sequenced within a study of cytomegalovirus exposure and HLA in healthy donors. The germline V gene has CDR1 LNHNV and CDR2 YYDKDF (reference sequence). Unmatched junction bases numbered 8, after V lost 6 bases and J lost 1 base. The CDR3 sequence is 17 residues long. PCR used 60 Vbeta primers and 13 Jbeta primers. Sequenced by immunoSEQ multiplex PCR; TCRdb stores in-frame clones only, minus some. The sample includes 140,000 or so clones, roughly 75% seen only once; the top ten take 2.5% to 3%. The clonotype was recovered from a female donor in good health and CMV-seronegative. The sample was PBMCs. The chain joins TRBV15 to TRBJ1-3, with 11 bases aligning to TRBD1. In nucleotides, the CDR3 is TGTGCCACCAGGGGTCCCGGGACAGGGGGGTCTGGAAACACCATATATTTT. As protein: CATRGPGTGGSGNTIYF.